The present T cell receptor beta chain was sequenced within a study of blood T cell repertoires in COVID-19 (TCRdb year 2020). Turning to the overall study: Collaborator samples came from the United States, Italy and Spain and covered acute and convalescent phases of COVID-19. The material from the prospective study consisted of cDNA or gDNA derived from T cells, B-cell-depleted T cells, or PBMCs. Deeply sampled blood TCRbeta repertoires from subjects exposed to, actively infected with, or recovered from COVID-19 were included in the dataset. The repertoires were made available in a free public database intended to serve as a resource for research on the immune response to SARS-CoV-2. Samples came from the ongoing ImmuneRACE study (first 160 participants) plus 1,254 subjects from 6 global collaborators. Nearly every sample came with metadata listing a de-identified subject ID, COVID-19 status, age in years and sex. Where available, HLA class I and class II types were taken from metadata supplied by the sample provider and were not determined by assay-based typing. The investigation overall reported the following: The quantity of clinical and demographic metadata differed by source and by participant and was supplied without curation.

TCRbeta CDR3 regions were amplified from genomic DNA by means of the immunoSEQ Assay, a bias-controlled multiplex PCR. In the authors' own workflow: Within the assay, amplification of reference gene primers was used to estimate how many nucleated cells each sample contained. Sequence reads were collapsed and filtered to measure the absolute abundance of every unique TCRbeta CDR3 rearrangement. For each sample, productive Simpson clonality was calculated by taking the square root of Simpson's diversity index across productive rearrangements. As stored in TCRdb, this immuneACCESS dataset retains in-frame rearrangements with V and J assigned. A fraction of the clones does not appear; measured against another copy, unresolved V genes explain less than half of the discrepancy, and the remainder lacks a known reason. Clone size and the V and J calls come from that table; the DNA yielded D and trimming. The sample table records around 130,000 clones; roughly 80% of these occur just once. Roughly 18% of the sample lies in the top ten.

Participants in the prospective study were aged roughly 18 to 100 years, lived in 20 to 25 United States geographic areas, and enrolled through a virtual design. In the prospective study, cohorts were assigned on the basis of participant-reported clinical history obtained from a screening survey and a study questionnaire. For ImmuneRACE Cohort 3, a participant was defined as recovered based on two consecutive negative NP/OP PCR tests, clearance by a healthcare professional, or resolution of symptoms. In the prospective study, whole blood, serum and a nasopharyngeal or oropharyngeal swab were collected from each participant by mobile phlebotomists. Additional blood draws and questionnaires over an approximately two-month period could optionally be provided by prospective study participants. Prospective study blood samples were shipped either frozen or at room temperature before DNA extraction. Details on this clone: Its antigen has not been determined. Base qualities were left out, and no much larger clone turns up one base away.

Counted from cysteine to phenylalanine, this CDR3 has 13 amino acids. Only the CDR3 DNA stays, 39 bases, in frame from base 1. The germline V gene provides CDR1 SGDLS and CDR2 YYNGEE. V loses 3 bases of germline sequence and J loses 5 bases, and the interval between the two ends is 9 bases. This chain is built from TRBV9 and TRBJ1-5; a tentative D call is TRBD1 (6 bases match). The specimen was PBMCs or T cells enriched from blood (not recorded which). The clonotype was recovered from a man aged 25-45 years who had recovered from COVID-19. The CDR3 protein sequence reads: CASSAKGDQPQHF. In nucleotide form, the sequence is TGTGCCAGCAGCGCCAAGGGGGATCAGCCCCAGCATTTT.